A single sample is the source of the 3 T cell receptor beta chains below, sequenced in a study of blood T cells in healthy people across ages. A second PCR of 7 to 11 cycles used a sample-barcoded 5' primer and a J-beta primer mix. TCRdb re-derived calls from the 5' RACE reads in MiXCR, one entry per CDR3 protein. In the table there are some 1.6 million distinct CDR3 sequences, almost 35% of which are singletons. The sequenced material came from blood. The receptor source for this set is a woman aged 25-40 years in good health.

The gene calls are TRBV2 and TRBJ2-1; 12 bases agree with TRBD2. After removal of 6 bases from V and 7 bases from J, the junction contained 7 bases not matched to a gene. The CDR3 extends over 15 amino acids. Germline CDR1 SNHLY, CDR2 FYNNEI. In nucleotides, the CDR3 is TGTGCCAGCAGGAACCTAGCGGGAGGGCAAAATGAGCAGTTCTTC. As protein: CASRNLAGGQNEQFF.

The chain employs TRBV7-9 and TRBJ2-5; D possibly matches TRBD1 or TRBD2 (6 bases each). This CDR3 has 15 residues. V was shortened by 4 bases and J by 4 bases, with 16 bases between the two germline ends. Germline values: CDR1 SEHNR, CDR2 FQNEAQ (reference sequence). The CDR3 sequence is CASSYAGRGGETQYF. As DNA, the CDR3 is TGTGCCAGCAGCTATGCGGGGAGAGGGGGAGAGACCCAGTACTTC.

CDR3 in DNA: TGCAGTGCTAGGGGACACCCTGCTAACTATGGCTACACCTTC. Amino acid sequence: CSARGHPANYGYTF. The V gene is TRBV20-1, the J gene TRBJ1-2, with TRBD1 as a possible D gene (6 bases). Deletions cut 3 bases from V and 0 bases from J, with 11 bases between. Germline-derived CDR1 and CDR2 are DFQATT and SNEGSKA (reference sequence). The CDR3 length is 14 residues.